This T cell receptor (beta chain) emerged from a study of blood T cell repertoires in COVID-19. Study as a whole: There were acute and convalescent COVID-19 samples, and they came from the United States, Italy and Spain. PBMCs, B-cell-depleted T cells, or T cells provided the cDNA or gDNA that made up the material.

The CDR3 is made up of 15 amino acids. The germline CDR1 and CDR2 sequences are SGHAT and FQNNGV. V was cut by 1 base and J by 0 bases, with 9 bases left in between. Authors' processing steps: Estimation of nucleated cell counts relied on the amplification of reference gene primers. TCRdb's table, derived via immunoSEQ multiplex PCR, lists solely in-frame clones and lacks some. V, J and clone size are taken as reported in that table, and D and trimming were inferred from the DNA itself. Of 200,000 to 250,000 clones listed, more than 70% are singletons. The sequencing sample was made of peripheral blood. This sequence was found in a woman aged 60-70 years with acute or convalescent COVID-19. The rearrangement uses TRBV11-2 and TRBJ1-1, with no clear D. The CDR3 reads CASSLVPGMNTEAFF. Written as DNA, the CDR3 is TGTGCCAGCAGCTTAGTTCCGGGGATGAACACTGAAGCTTTCTTT.